Listed here are 27 T cell receptor beta chains from one sample, sequenced in a study of blood T cell repertoires in COVID-19. Libraries were prepared by immunoSEQ multiplex PCR; TCRdb keeps only in-frame clonotypes and omits some of them. The repertoire holds under 90,000 clones, 87% seen once, with 5% to 6% in the top ten. The specimen sequenced was peripheral blood. These receptor sequences come from a man between 60 and 75 years old with acute or convalescent COVID-19.

The rearrangement links TRBV2 to TRBJ2-1; 8 bases are a match to TRBD2. CDR1 is SNHLY, CDR2 FYNNEI, per germline. The junction had 7 bases not matched to a gene; V was cut back by 11 bases and J by 7 bases. The CDR3 sequence is 12 residues long. This CDR3 is CARGGRRNEQFF. The CDR3 DNA sequence: TGTGCCCGCGGGGGGAGGCGTAATGAGCAGTTCTTC.

This sequence joins TRBV6-2 or TRBV6-3 and TRBJ2-5; D is unresolved. V was cut by 5 bases and J by 5 bases, with 12 bases left in between. CDR1 is MNHEY and CDR2 is SVGEGT in the germline V gene. This CDR3 has 13 residues. CDR3 sequence (DNA): TGTGCCAGCAGTCCCCCCTTCCTTGAGACCCAGTACTTC. Protein: CASSPPFLETQYF.

The rearrangement links TRBV7-9 to TRBJ1-4; TRBD1 might be the D (5 bases). Germline CDR1 SEHNR, CDR2 FQNEAQ (reference sequence). The V end was cut by 2 bases, the J end by 0 bases, with 19 bases between. The length of the CDR3 is 19 residues. CDR3 nucleotides: TGTGCCAGCAGCTTATCCGTGAACGGGGGAGGGTCAACTAATGAAAAACTGTTTTTT. It codes for CASSLSVNGGGSTNEKLFF.

This clone has just one count. The genes are TRBV10-2 and TRBJ1-3; D perhaps matches TRBD1 (5 bases). The CDR3 extends over 15 amino acids. V was shortened by 8 bases and J by 0 bases, with 14 bases between the two germline ends. CDR1 and CDR2 from the germline V gene are WSHSY and SAAADI. The DNA of the CDR3 is TGCGCCAGCGCGGGACCGGAATCCTCTGGAAACACCATATATTTT. Protein sequence: CASAGPESSGNTIYF.

This rearrangement joins TRBV4-2 to TRBJ2-7, with 9 bases lining up with TRBD1. This CDR3 is 14 amino acids long. The J segment lost 2 bases and the V segment lost 1 base, leaving 0 bases of the junction unmatched. Germline CDR1 LGHNA, CDR2 YNFKEQ. CDR3 protein: CASSQGDRAYEQYF. CDR3 DNA: TGTGCCAGCAGCCAAGGGGACAGGGCCTACGAGCAGTACTTC.

The genes are TRBV28 and TRBJ1-2; D call uncertain. Germline V lookup: CDR1 MDHEN, CDR2 SYDVKM. V lost 2 bases and J 2 bases, leaving 6 bases between the germline ends. This CDR3 has 13 amino acids. CDR3 residues: CASSLGQNYGYTF. CDR3 bases: TGTGCCAGCAGTTTAGGGCAGAACTATGGCTACACCTTC.

The gene calls are TRBV7-8 and TRBJ2-5; D perhaps matches TRBD1 (6 bases). With 5 bases removed from V and 5 bases from J, the gap between germline ends came to 18 bases. From germline, CDR1 is SGHVS and CDR2 FQNEAQ. CDR3 length: 15 residues. CDR3 loop: CASSPQGFGAETQYF. The DNA of the CDR3 is TGTGCCAGCAGCCCCCAGGGGTTCGGGGCTGAGACCCAGTACTTC. Complete variable domain (other parts from reference TRBV7-8 and TRBJ2-5): GAGVSQSPRYKVAKRGQDVALRCDPISGHVSLFWYQQALGQGPEFLTYFQNEAQLDKSGLPSDRFFAERPEGSVSTLKIQRTQQEDSAVYLCASSPQGFGAETQYFGPGTRLLVL.

The rearrangement uses TRBV4-3 and TRBJ1-4; 9 bases align to TRBD1. Trimming at V came to 2 bases and at J to 8 bases, leaving 9 bases not matched to a gene. The V gene's germline CDR1 is LGHNA and CDR2 YSLEER. This CDR3 has 16 amino acids. The CDR3 DNA reads as TGCGCCAGCAGCCAACGACCGGGACAGGGAACCGAAAAACTGTTTTTT. This translates into CASSQRPGQGTEKLFF.

The DNA for the CDR3 is TGTGCCAGCAGCTCCCTGGGACGCGGGGTCACTGAAGCTTTCTTT. Protein: CASSSLGRGVTEAFF. The chain recombines TRBV11-2 with TRBJ1-1; a possible D gene is TRBD1 (5 bases). The CDR3 has 15 residues. Trimming stripped 4 bases from V and 4 bases from J, with 16 bases between. Looked up from germline, CDR1 is SGHAT and CDR2 is FQNNGV. Supplemented by reference TRBV11-2 and TRBJ1-1, the full variable domain reads EAGVAQSPRYKIIEKRQSVAFWCNPISGHATLYWYQQILGQGPKLLIQFQNNGVVDDSQLPKDRFSAERLKGVDSTLKIQPAKLEDSAVYLCASSSLGRGVTEAFFGQGTRLTVV.

This clone was seen only a few times. The CDR3 nucleotides are TGCAGTGCTAGTTCAGTGAACACTGAAGCTTTCTTT. Translating it yields CSASSVNTEAFF. This chain uses TRBV20-1 with TRBJ1-1, with D unresolved. The CDR3 totals 12 residues. Trimming cost V 3 bases and J 0 bases, with 5 bases left between them. Germline loops: CDR1 DFQATT, CDR2 SNEGSKA (reference sequence).

The chain joins TRBV11-2 to TRBJ2-7; D is perhaps TRBD2 (5 bases). V was shortened by 2 bases and J by 7 bases, with 15 bases between the two germline ends. This CDR3 has 14 residues. Germline CDR1 and CDR2: SGHAT and FQNNGV. This CDR3 reads CASSLPQGPGEQYF. As DNA, the CDR3 is TGTGCCAGCAGCTTACCCCAAGGACCGGGGGAGCAGTACTTC.

This clone was seen once. The chain has TRBV6-1 and TRBJ2-5; 8 nucleotides line up with TRBD2. CDR1 is MNHNS, CDR2 SASEGT, per germline. Trimming removed 8 bases from V and 5 bases from J; junction bases left unmatched: 28. The CDR3 totals 20 residues. The CDR3 DNA sequence: TGTGCCAGCGATGAAGCGGGGGCGCTCCACTCCGTTCCCCCTCGCGAGACCCAGTACTTC. Its translation is CASDEAGALHSVPPRETQYF.

The V and J genes are TRBV19 and TRBJ1-2; the D gene is possibly TRBD1 (6 bases). The V and J ends lost 3 bases and 1 base respectively, with 9 bases between them. The germline V gene has CDR1 LNHDA and CDR2 SQIVND (reference sequence). The CDR3 contains 14 residues. CDR3 nucleotides: TGTGCCAGTAGTATGGACAGATTTAACTATGGCTACACCTTC. Encoded protein: CASSMDRFNYGYTF.

The chain combines TRBV3-1 (or the pseudogene TRBV3-2) with TRBJ2-3; 8 bases line up with TRBD2. V dropped 4 bases and J dropped 0; count of bases not matched to a gene: 6. CDR3 size: 16 residues. CDR1 is LGHDT, CDR2 YNNKEL, per germline (reference sequence). The DNA for the CDR3 is TGTGCCAGCAGCCCCAATGAGCGGGGGAGCACAGATACGCAGTATTTT. It encodes CASSPNERGSTDTQYF.

This clone was recorded once. The chain couples TRBV6-2 or TRBV6-3 to TRBJ2-3, with TRBD2 identical over 11 bases. The V gene end was trimmed by 0 bases and the J gene end by 0 bases; junction bases not matched to a gene: 11. Germline CDR1 and CDR2: MNHEY and SVGEGT. This CDR3 region has 20 residues. This chain's CDR3 is CASSYSPMGLAVSSTDTQYF. DNA of the CDR3: TGTGCCAGCAGTTACTCACCAATGGGACTAGCGGTTTCTAGCACAGATACGCAGTATTTT.

The rearrangement links TRBV5-6 to TRBJ1-1; no clear D gene. The germline V gene encodes CDR1 SGHDT and CDR2 YYEEEE. The CDR3 spans 16 residues. The V and J ends lost 6 bases and 1 base respectively, with 19 bases between them. In nucleotides, the CDR3 is TGTGCCAGCAATCTCCCTGGGAGTGATTCGAACACTGAAGCTTTCTTT. Protein product: CASNLPGSDSNTEAFF.

Of note for this clone: Other nucleotide sequences from this sample produce the same CDR3. This sequence joins TRBV9 and TRBJ1-3, with D possibly being TRBD1 (5 bases). This CDR3 is 15 amino acids long. Trimming took off 0 bases at V and 0 bases at J, with 7 bases between the two ends. Germline values: CDR1 SGDLS, CDR2 YYNGEE. DNA of the CDR3: TGTGCCAGCAGCGTAGGGGGCAGCTCTGGAAACACCATATATTTT. Its translation is CASSVGGSSGNTIYF.

In DNA, the CDR3 is TGCGCCAGCAGCCAAGAAGGAGGTCCCTATGGCTACACCTTC. Translation: CASSQEGGPYGYTF. The chain has TRBV4-3 and TRBJ1-2; unclear D gene. The CDR3 covers 14 residues. Trimming took 0 bases from V and 4 from J, leaving 9 bases between them. Germline CDR1 LGHNA, CDR2 YSLEER.

This chain joins TRBV18 and TRBJ1-4; TRBD1 matches 7 bases. The CDR3 is 16 residues long. The V and J ends lost 2 bases and 7 bases, in that order; junction bases with no gene match: 10. The germline V gene encodes CDR1 KGHSH and CDR2 LQKENI. CDR3 protein: CASSPSGGQGGEKLFF. The CDR3 DNA is TGTGCCAGCTCACCATCCGGCGGTCAGGGGGGTGAAAAACTGTTTTTT.

The V gene is TRBV5-8, the J gene TRBJ1-4; tentatively, D is TRBD1 (5 bases). Germline CDR1 SGHTS, CDR2 YDEGEE. The ends were cut back, 0 bases at V and 6 bases at J, with 9 bases in the middle. The length of the CDR3 is 14 residues. The CDR3 reads CASSLAGSDEKLFF. CDR3 coding DNA: TGTGCCAGCAGCTTGGCAGGGTCCGATGAAAAACTGTTTTTT.

This clone was counted once. The V call is TRBV9, the J call TRBJ2-2; D not certain. Deletions cut 3 bases from V and 4 bases from J, with 7 bases between. The germline gives CDR1 SGDLS, CDR2 YYNGEE. The CDR3 spans 13 residues. CDR3 in amino acids: CASSAPLTGELFF. The DNA for the CDR3 is TGTGCCAGCAGCGCCCCTCTCACCGGGGAGCTGTTTTTT.

The chain has TRBV13 and TRBJ1-1, with a tentative D call TRBD1 (5 bases). CDR1 and CDR2 from the germline V gene are PRHDT and FYEKMQ (reference sequence). Trimming removed 8 bases at V and 4 bases at J, with 14 bases between. The CDR3 spans 13 residues. CDR3: CASCRVDSTEAFF. DNA of the CDR3: TGTGCCAGCTGCAGGGTCGATAGCACTGAAGCTTTCTTT.

The rearrangement joins TRBV19 to TRBJ2-5, with D hard to call. The CDR3 spans 13 residues. Trimming left V 3 bases short and J 5 bases short, with 10 bases between. CDR1 is LNHDA and CDR2 is SQIVND in the germline V gene (reference sequence). The CDR3 loop is CASSIQQAETQYF. The CDR3 DNA reads as TGTGCCAGTAGTATCCAGCAGGCCGAGACCCAGTACTTC. The full variable domain, with the rest looked up from reference TRBV19 and TRBJ2-5, is DGGITQSPKYLFRKEGQNVTLSCEQNLNHDAMYWYRQDPGQGLRLIYYSQIVNDFQKGDIAEGYSVSREKKESFPLTVTSAQKNPTAFYLCASSIQQAETQYFGPGTRLLVL.

Regarding this clone: The junction does not match germline at one end; this may be a read error. The J gene is TRBJ2-2, the V gene TRBV10-1; 11 positions agree with TRBD1. Germline V gives CDR1 WNHNN, CDR2 SYGVQD (reference sequence). This CDR3 spans 11 amino acids. CDR3 DNA sequence: TGCGCCAGCGCTGGGACAGGGGGGCTGTTTTTT. Translation gives CASAGTGGLFF.

The chain has TRBV10-3 and TRBJ1-1; D gene unclear. With 3 bases removed from V and 0 bases from J, the gap between germline ends came to 23 bases. Germline lookup yields CDR1 ENHRY and CDR2 SYGVKD. The CDR3 has 19 amino acids. For the CDR3, the DNA is TGTGCCATCAGTGAACTTGCTCCGAGCCTTCTCACGATGAACACTGAAGCTTTCTTT. Amino acids: CAISELAPSLLTMNTEAFF.

V gene TRBV6-5 combines with J gene TRBJ2-2, with a possible D match to TRBD2 (5 bases). Germline CDR1 reads MNHEY; CDR2 reads SVGAGI. The CDR3 has 13 residues. Trimming removed 8 bases at V and 7 bases at J, with 14 bases between. The CDR3 sequence is CASLKSGSGELFF. The CDR3 coding sequence is TGTGCCAGCTTGAAGTCGGGAAGCGGGGAGCTGTTTTTT.

The CDR3, as DNA: TGTGCCAGCAGCTCCCGCGGGGGGGGTAGCTCCTACGAGCAGTACTTC. Translated, it gives CASSSRGGGSSYEQYF. The genes are TRBV7-2 and TRBJ2-7; the match to TRBD2 covers 9 bases. The CDR3 is made up of 16 amino acids. J gave up 0 bases and V 4 bases, and 7 bases lay outside the gene matches. Germline CDR1 and CDR2: SGHTA and FQGNSA.